This T cell receptor beta chain emerged from a study of early T cells in non-severe SARS-CoV-2 infection. Broader study findings: Matching against VDJdb likely underestimated virus-specific expansions, favoring anti-spike CD8.

The TCR library protocol attached unique molecular identifiers to the individual cDNA molecules. MiXCR was run by TCRdb on the 5' RACE reads, yielding one entry per CDR3 protein. The repertoire includes 75,000 or so distinct CDR3 sequences, around 10% of them detected once, and about 5.8% sits in the top ten. The CDR3 loop spans 15 amino acids. CDR1 and CDR2 (germline): LGHDT, YNNKEL (reference sequence). Trimming shortened V by 0 bases and J by 3 bases, and 11 bases separated the two germline ends. A word on this clonotype: Its antigen is as yet unknown.

The sequence derives from an adult who was a healthcare worker with PCR-confirmed SARS-CoV-2 infection or an uninfected control (not recorded which). The chain carries TRBV3-1 and TRBJ1-2; D remains unclear. Specimen: whole blood, collected at baseline. The CDR3 reads CASSQEISAYYGYTF. For the CDR3, the DNA is TGTGCCAGCAGCCAAGAGATATCAGCGTACTATGGCTACACCTTC.